This T cell receptor (beta chain) derives from a study of identical twins. Study-level findings and limits: There were fewer insertions in abundant cord blood beta clonotypes, but memory repertoires showed no such pattern. The conclusions drew on cross-sectional statistical analysis instead of tracking the same donors. Models, which agreed with sharing between unrelated individuals, nonetheless underestimated the out-of-frame TCR alpha sharing seen in monozygotic twins.

About this clonotype itself: The antigen is not known.

V lost 1 base and J lost 3; bases outside the gene matches: 5. Germline CDR1 and CDR2: DFQATT and SNEGSKA (reference sequence). The CDR3 has 14 amino acids. TCRdb analysed the 5' RACE reads with MiXCR anew, one entry per CDR3 protein. This sample has a few hundred thousand distinct CDR3 sequences, with 9.5% to 10% found just once. The sample also formed part of further work on yellow fever vaccine responses in identical twins.

This sequence joins TRBV20-1 and TRBJ2-7; TRBD2 aligns across 8 bases. The sample consisted of PBMCs. The TCR originated in a woman between 18 and 29 years old in good health. CDR3 sequence reads: CSARGREDFYEQYF. DNA for the CDR3: TGCAGTGCTAGAGGGCGGGAGGATTTCTACGAGCAGTACTTC.